The present T cell receptor beta chain was sequenced within a study of cytomegalovirus exposure and HLA in healthy donors. PCR was performed using 60 Vbeta and 13 Jbeta primers. Only in-frame clones appear in the TCRdb table, and some are missing; sequencing was by immunoSEQ multiplex PCR. The repertoire has fewer than 250,000 clones, approximately 86% of them found once; the top ten carry 1.5% to 2%. Trimming pared 4 bases from V and 5 bases from J, leaving 19 bases between. Germline lookup yields CDR1 SGHTS and CDR2 YDEGEE. The CDR3 sequence is 15 residues long. The receptor's source is a woman under 30 in good health and CMV-seronegative. The sample comprised PBMCs. The J gene is TRBJ2-7, the V gene TRBV5-8; perhaps TRBD2 as D (5 bases). CDR3 in amino acids: CASSLGGGKIDEQYF. CDR3 nucleotide sequence: TGTGCCAGCAGCCTGGGTGGAGGTAAAATAGACGAGCAGTACTTC.